A selection of T cell receptor beta chains follows, all from one sample in a study of patients and donors after allogeneic stem cell transplantation. MiXCR was run by TCRdb on the RT-PCR reads, yielding one entry per CDR3 protein. This table has about 960,000 distinct CDR3 sequences, approximately 19% appearing once. Specimen: blood, either unsorted or a sorted T cell fraction (not recorded which). The receptors originated from a human donor who was either an allogeneic HSCT recipient or a stem cell or donor lymphocyte infusion donor (not recorded which). It is not recorded whose cells these are; they may come from a transplant donor. The CDR3 runs from the conserved cysteine through the conserved F or W. The D gene is left open where the match is weak. Size is omitted from some rows. Given values are once, few, many or a class for expanded clones.

clone size,V gene,D gene,J gene,CDR3 protein,CDR3 DNA
-,TRBV5-1,-,TRBJ2-2,CASSLAEARANTGELFF,TGCGCCAGCAGCTTGGCAGAGGCCCGCGCGAACACCGGGGAGCTGTTTTTT
-,TRBV7-2,-,TRBJ2-1,CASNQSPRGRGNSSYNEQFF,TGTGCCAGCAACCAATCTCCCAGAGGACGCGGGAATAGCTCCTACAATGAGCAGTTCTTC
-,TRBV11-2,TRBD2,TRBJ2-1,CASSLLERSWTSGLSYNEQFF,TGTGCCAGCAGCTTACTCGAGAGGAGCTGGACTAGCGGGCTCTCCTACAATGAGCAGTTCTTC
-,TRBV27,-,TRBJ2-7,CASGDSRAYEQYF,TGTGCCAGCGGGGACTCGAGGGCCTACGAGCAGTACTTC
-,TRBV4-2,-,TRBJ1-6,CASSQVARDNSPLHF,TGTGCCAGCAGCCAAGTTGCCAGAGATAATTCACCCCTCCACTTT
-,TRBV7-8,-,TRBJ1-5,CASSLACLLSLDCPQHF,TGTGCCAGCAGCTTAGCGTGCCTCTTGTCGCTGGATTGTCCCCAGCATTTT
-,TRBV5-1,-,TRBJ2-1,CASTPVGLRANEQFF,TGCGCCAGCACCCCCGTCGGACTCCGGGCAAATGAGCAGTTCTTC
few,TRBV13,TRBD2,TRBJ2-1,CASSLIWTSGGSYNEQFF,TGTGCCAGCAGCTTAATATGGACTAGCGGGGGGTCCTACAATGAGCAGTTCTTC
-,TRBV11-3,-,TRBJ2-1,CASSPRAGEFYEQFF,TGTGCCAGCAGCCCTCGGGCAGGGGAGTTCTATGAGCAGTTCTTC
few,TRBV20-1,-,TRBJ2-5,CSAIRSDSGETQYF,TGCAGTGCCATCCGGTCGGACTCTGGAGAGACCCAGTACTTC
-,TRBV5-1,-,TRBJ2-7,CASSLIVGGAIEQYF,TGCGCCAGCAGCTTGATAGTGGGGGGCGCGATCGAGCAGTACTTC
many,TRBV29-1,-,TRBJ2-5,CSVSTITVQETQYF,TGCAGCGTTTCTACAATCACAGTACAAGAGACCCAGTACTTC
-,TRBV6-1,-,TRBJ1-1,CASIPTVNTEAFF,TGTGCCAGCATCCCCACAGTGAACACTGAAGCTTTCTTT
-,TRBV7-2,TRBD2,TRBJ2-7,CASSSLHLAGDPYEQYF,TGTGCCAGCAGCTCCCTACACCTAGCGGGAGACCCCTACGAGCAGTACTTC
few,TRBV3-1,-,TRBJ2-7,CASSQDPGTSREQYF,TGTGCCAGCAGCCAAGACCCTGGGACATCGCGCGAGCAGTACTTC